This TCR beta chain was sequenced in a study of T cell repertoires in cytomegalovirus infection. In the study overall: Both recently identified HLA-C-restricted and well-studied HLA-B-restricted CMV epitopes were used in the study. It can be stated that public TCR beta signatures indicated CMV infection as well as a matching HLA type.

General study results and limits: CMV carriers having the relevant HLA were flagged by cumulative public TCR beta family frequency. HLA-C-restricted, CMV-specific TCR beta clonotypes were dominant ex vivo.

Details on this clonotype: The antigen is unknown.

Germline CDR1 and CDR2: SGHTA and FQGNSA. With 1 base removed from V and 5 bases from J, the gap between germline ends came to 12 bases. This CDR3 is built from 14 residues. TCRdb re-called the reads through MiXCR, storing one row per CDR3 protein. Among around 69,000 distinct CDR3 sequences listed, roughly 20% were seen once. This chain uses TRBV7-2 with TRBJ2-7; D unresolved. The receptor was derived from a human donor in good health (CMV status not recorded). Some clones in this sample may be carry-over from other donors' samples. The source material was CD8+ T cells from cultured PBMCs, sampled from culture after CMV antigen stimulation. The CDR3 nucleotides are TGTGCCAGCAGCTTAGACTCGATTCGGAACGAGCAGTACTTC. This encodes CASSLDSIRNEQYF.